This is a list of T cell receptor beta chains from one sample in a study of blood T cell repertoires in COVID-19. The protocol was immunoSEQ multiplex PCR, while the TCRdb copy is restricted to in-frame clones and leaves out a portion. The table lists about 250,000 clones, 75% to 85% of them singletons, with roughly 5.3% in the top ten. Sequencing was done on a sample of peripheral blood. These TCRs come from a man aged 50-60 years with COVID-19, enrolled during active disease. CDR3s include the opening cysteine and the closing phenylalanine or tryptophan. A D gene is named only where the DNA matches it firmly. Part of the rows lack a size; the others show once, few, many or a class for expanded clones.

abundance: -; d_gene: TRBD1; len: 16; j_gene: TRBJ2-1; v_gene: TRBV24-1; CDR3aa: CATSVKDRGGYNEQFF; CDR3nt: TGTGCCACCAGTGTCAAAGACAGGGGGGGCTACAATGAGCAGTTCTTC
abundance: once; d_gene: -; len: 15; j_gene: TRBJ2-4; v_gene: TRBV27; CDR3aa: CASSNLTRGSNIQYF; CDR3nt: TGTGCCAGCAGTAACCTCACGAGAGGTTCGAACATTCAGTACTTC
abundance: -; d_gene: -; len: 16; j_gene: TRBJ2-1; v_gene: TRBV27; CDR3aa: CASSLWSGRTNNEQFF; CDR3nt: TGTGCCAGCAGTTTATGGTCCGGACGGACAAACAATGAGCAGTTCTTC
abundance: -; d_gene: TRBD2; len: 14; j_gene: TRBJ2-5; v_gene: TRBV6-5; CDR3aa: CASRTSGGSGTQYF; CDR3nt: TGTGCCAGCAGGACTAGCGGGGGATCCGGGACCCAGTACTTC
abundance: -; d_gene: -; len: 12; j_gene: TRBJ1-2; v_gene: TRBV10-2; CDR3aa: CASSEPDYGYTF; CDR3nt: TGCGCCAGCAGTGAACCAGACTATGGCTACACCTTC
abundance: -; d_gene: TRBD1; len: 13; j_gene: TRBJ2-2; v_gene: TRBV7-3; CDR3aa: CASSSQGAGELFF; CDR3nt: TGTGCCAGCAGCTCCCAGGGGGCCGGGGAGCTGTTTTTT
abundance: few; d_gene: TRBD1; len: 14; j_gene: TRBJ2-2; v_gene: TRBV30; CDR3aa: CAWRGQGLTGELFF; CDR3nt: TGTGCCTGGAGGGGACAGGGCCTCACCGGGGAGCTGTTTTTT
abundance: -; d_gene: TRBD1; len: 16; j_gene: TRBJ2-1; v_gene: TRBV10-3; CDR3aa: CAIRHSSGQGLDEQFF; CDR3nt: TGTGCCATCAGACATTCGTCAGGACAGGGTTTGGATGAGCAGTTCTTC
abundance: once; d_gene: TRBD1; len: 16; j_gene: TRBJ2-3; v_gene: TRBV7-9; CDR3aa: CASSSGTGARSDTQYF; CDR3nt: TGTGCCAGCAGCTCAGGGACAGGGGCGCGGTCAGATACGCAGTATTTT
abundance: -; d_gene: -; len: 13; j_gene: TRBJ2-1; v_gene: TRBV6-5; CDR3aa: CASKLPGYNEQFF; CDR3nt: TGTGCCAGCAAGCTACCGGGATACAATGAGCAGTTCTTC
abundance: -; d_gene: TRBD2; len: 16; j_gene: TRBJ2-2; v_gene: TRBV2; CDR3aa: CASRGTSVANTGELFF; CDR3nt: TGTGCCAGCAGGGGTACTAGCGTAGCGAACACCGGGGAGCTGTTTTTT
abundance: -; d_gene: TRBD2; len: 16; j_gene: TRBJ2-3; v_gene: TRBV15; CDR3aa: CATSRETSVSTDTQYF; CDR3nt: TGTGCCACCAGCAGAGAAACTAGCGTTTCCACAGATACGCAGTATTTT
abundance: -; d_gene: -; len: 16; j_gene: TRBJ2-1; v_gene: TRBV10-2; CDR3aa: CASLRGGGPSYNEQFF; CDR3nt: TGCGCCAGCCTTAGAGGGGGGGGCCCCTCCTACAATGAGCAGTTCTTC
abundance: -; d_gene: TRBD2; len: 13; j_gene: TRBJ2-5; v_gene: TRBV6-5; CDR3aa: CASKRTRRETQYF; CDR3nt: TGTGCCAGCAAAAGGACTAGGCGGGAGACCCAGTACTTC
abundance: -; d_gene: -; len: 12; j_gene: TRBJ2-5; v_gene: TRBV11-2; CDR3aa: CASSPYQETQYF; CDR3nt: TGTGCCAGCAGCCCGTACCAAGAGACCCAGTACTTC
abundance: -; d_gene: TRBD2; len: 16; j_gene: TRBJ2-1; v_gene: TRBV11-3; CDR3aa: CASSSRTSGGYNEQFF; CDR3nt: TGTGCCAGCAGCTCCCGGACTAGCGGGGGCTACAATGAGCAGTTCTTC
abundance: -; d_gene: -; len: 16; j_gene: TRBJ2-7; v_gene: TRBV21-1; CDR3aa: CASSIYRVQRSYEQYF; CDR3nt: TGTGCCAGCAGCATCTACAGGGTACAAAGATCCTACGAGCAGTACTTC
abundance: -; d_gene: -; len: 12; j_gene: TRBJ1-1; v_gene: TRBV18; CDR3aa: CASSPGLTEAFF; CDR3nt: TGTGCCAGCTCACCAGGGCTAACTGAAGCTTTCTTT
abundance: -; d_gene: TRBD1; len: 15; j_gene: TRBJ1-6; v_gene: TRBV6-5; CDR3aa: CASSYETGSNSPLHF; CDR3nt: TGTGCCAGCAGTTATGAGACAGGGTCTAATTCACCCCTCCACTTT
abundance: few; d_gene: -; len: 15; j_gene: TRBJ1-5; v_gene: TRBV7-2; CDR3aa: CASSDRGAHIEAQHF; CDR3nt: TGTGCCAGCAGCGACCGGGGGGCGCATATTGAGGCCCAGCATTTT
abundance: -; d_gene: -; len: 16; j_gene: TRBJ2-2; v_gene: TRBV21-1; CDR3aa: CASRLDGVQYTGELFF; CDR3nt: TGTGCCAGCAGGCTCGACGGGGTACAATACACCGGGGAGCTGTTTTTT
abundance: -; d_gene: -; len: 14; j_gene: TRBJ1-5; v_gene: TRBV11-2; CDR3aa: CASSLGQGNQPQHF; CDR3nt: TGTGCCAGCAGCTTGGGCCAGGGCAATCAGCCCCAGCATTTT
abundance: -; d_gene: -; len: 15; j_gene: TRBJ2-3; v_gene: TRBV3-1/TRBV3-2; CDR3aa: CASSQGQRSTDTQYF; CDR3nt: TGTGCCAGCAGCCAAGGTCAGCGGAGCACAGATACGCAGTATTTT
abundance: -; d_gene: -; len: 11; j_gene: TRBJ1-5; v_gene: TRBV28; CDR3aa: CASTQGQPQHF; CDR3nt: TGTGCCAGCACACAGGGACAGCCCCAGCATTTT
abundance: -; d_gene: TRBD2; len: 16; j_gene: TRBJ2-3; v_gene: TRBV6-1; CDR3aa: CASSETSGGLGDTQYF; CDR3nt: TGTGCCAGCAGTGAAACTAGCGGGGGCCTTGGAGATACGCAGTATTTT
abundance: -; d_gene: TRBD1; len: 16; j_gene: TRBJ2-1; v_gene: TRBV18; CDR3aa: CASSPPGTGAYNEQFF; CDR3nt: TGTGCCAGCTCACCACCCGGGACAGGGGCATACAATGAGCAGTTCTTC
abundance: -; d_gene: -; len: 18; j_gene: TRBJ1-5; v_gene: TRBV4-1; CDR3aa: CASSQGSDTERVNQPQHF; CDR3nt: TGCGCCAGCAGCCAAGGTTCGGACACAGAGCGAGTCAATCAGCCCCAGCATTTT
abundance: -; d_gene: TRBD1; len: 15; j_gene: TRBJ1-2; v_gene: TRBV18; CDR3aa: CASSPGGGIDYGYTF; CDR3nt: TGTGCCAGCTCCCCAGGGGGGGGCATCGACTATGGCTACACCTTC
abundance: -; d_gene: TRBD1; len: 12; j_gene: TRBJ2-7; v_gene: TRBV7-3; CDR3aa: CASSLSGGEQYF; CDR3nt: TGTGCCAGCAGCCTCTCAGGGGGCGAGCAGTACTTC
abundance: -; d_gene: TRBD1; len: 17; j_gene: TRBJ1-6; v_gene: TRBV30; CDR3aa: CAWSPGTGGIYNSPLHF; CDR3nt: TGTGCCTGGAGTCCGGGGACAGGGGGCATCTATAATTCACCCCTCCACTTT
abundance: -; d_gene: -; len: 16; j_gene: TRBJ1-1; v_gene: TRBV5-1; CDR3aa: CASSLDSGRPLTEAFF; CDR3nt: TGCGCCAGCAGCTTGGATTCGGGGAGGCCCCTGACTGAAGCTTTCTTT
abundance: -; d_gene: -; len: 15; j_gene: TRBJ2-7; v_gene: TRBV10-3; CDR3aa: CAIKGERAPTYEQYF; CDR3nt: TGTGCCATCAAAGGTGAGCGGGCCCCGACCTACGAGCAGTACTTC
abundance: -; d_gene: TRBD2; len: 16; j_gene: TRBJ2-3; v_gene: TRBV2; CDR3aa: CASWGRGGGSTDTQYF; CDR3nt: TGTGCCAGCTGGGGCCGGGGCGGGGGGAGCACAGATACGCAGTATTTT
abundance: -; d_gene: TRBD1; len: 17; j_gene: TRBJ2-7; v_gene: TRBV7-9; CDR3aa: CASTEAGQGHRPYEQYF; CDR3nt: TGTGCCAGCACCGAAGCCGGACAGGGCCACCGTCCCTACGAGCAGTACTTC
abundance: -; d_gene: -; len: 14; j_gene: TRBJ1-4; v_gene: TRBV4-2; CDR3aa: CASSQDTGLEKLFF; CDR3nt: TGTGCCAGCAGCCAAGATACGGGGTTGGAAAAACTGTTTTTT
abundance: -; d_gene: -; len: 16; j_gene: TRBJ1-4; v_gene: TRBV3-1/TRBV3-2; CDR3aa: CASSLRDYGGNEKLFF; CDR3nt: TGTGCCAGCAGCCTCCGGGACTATGGAGGTAATGAAAAACTGTTTTTT
abundance: -; d_gene: -; len: 14; j_gene: TRBJ2-5; v_gene: TRBV19; CDR3aa: CATWTGTPGGTQYF; CDR3nt: TGTGCCACCTGGACCGGGACTCCTGGGGGAACCCAGTACTTC